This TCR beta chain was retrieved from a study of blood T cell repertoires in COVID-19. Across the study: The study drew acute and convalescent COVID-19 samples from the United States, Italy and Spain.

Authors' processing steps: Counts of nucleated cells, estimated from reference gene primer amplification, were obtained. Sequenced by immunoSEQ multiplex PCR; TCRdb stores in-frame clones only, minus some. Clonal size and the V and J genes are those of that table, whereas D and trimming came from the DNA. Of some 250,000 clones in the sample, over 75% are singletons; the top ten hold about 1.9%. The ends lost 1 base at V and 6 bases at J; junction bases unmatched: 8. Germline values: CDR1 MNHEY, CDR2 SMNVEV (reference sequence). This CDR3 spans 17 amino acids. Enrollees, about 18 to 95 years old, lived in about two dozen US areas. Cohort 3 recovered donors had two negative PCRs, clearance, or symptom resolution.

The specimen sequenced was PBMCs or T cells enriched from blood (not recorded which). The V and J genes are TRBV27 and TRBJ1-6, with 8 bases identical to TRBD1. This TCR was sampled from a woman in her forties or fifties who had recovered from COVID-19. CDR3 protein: CASSLFPPGQGNSPLHF. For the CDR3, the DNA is TGTGCCAGCAGTTTATTTCCCCCTGGACAGGGTAATTCACCCCTCCACTTT.